The rows below give T cell receptor beta chains drawn from one sample of a study of blood T cell repertoires in COVID-19. Sequencing was performed with immunoSEQ multiplex PCR; in TCRdb, only in-frame clones are kept and a portion is missing. The table records 180,000 or so clones, around 81% of them present only once. The sample comprised PBMCs or T cells enriched from blood (not recorded which). These receptors all stem from a man in his forties who had recovered from COVID-19. Each CDR3 is given with its conserved first and last residue.

J gene,V gene,CDR3 protein
TRBJ1-1,TRBV2,CASSDGLGTEAFF
TRBJ1-5,TRBV7-9,CASSTGTGMRNQPQHF
TRBJ2-5,TRBV3-1/TRBV3-2,CASSHGTGEETQYF
TRBJ1-2,TRBV19,CASKTGTDRYGYTF
TRBJ2-7,TRBV28,CASSLGWGFREQYF
TRBJ2-1,TRBV6-1,CASSVRTAHSYNEQFF
TRBJ1-1,TRBV4-1,CASSQALNNRAPAFF
TRBJ1-5,TRBV6-1,CASSDAGVANQPQHF
TRBJ2-7,TRBV6-5,CASKRTGSYEQYF
TRBJ1-4,TRBV10-3,CAISEHTTNEKLFF
TRBJ2-5,TRBV4-1,CASSLGSGGGRETQYF
TRBJ1-1,TRBV6-5,CASSSGQGNTEAFF
TRBJ2-5,TRBV18,CASSPQGTGQETQYF
TRBJ1-5,TRBV27,CASSLIAGVQPQHF
TRBJ1-3,TRBV28,CASSLEGGGDTIYF
TRBJ1-2,TRBV19,CASRNLDRYYGYTF
TRBJ1-5,TRBV4-1,CASSPGGTGYNQPQHF
TRBJ1-5,TRBV2,CASSEMSGRGCSQPQHF
TRBJ2-3,TRBV6-5,CASSYDRGGSDTQYF
TRBJ2-4,TRBV27,CASSSGQAAKNIQYF
TRBJ2-2,TRBV4-1,CASSQRVGLAGGPRTGELFF
TRBJ1-5,TRBV6-5,CASSRQGGTQPQHF
TRBJ1-5,TRBV29-1,CSVGLSGQSNQPQHF
TRBJ1-1,TRBV7-8,CASSPPTGGYTEAFF
TRBJ1-5,TRBV19,CASSIFKQGAQPQHF
TRBJ1-2,TRBV7-2,CASSPGTGRGYTF
TRBJ1-2,TRBV4-3,CASSQDGGPNYGYTF
TRBJ1-1,TRBV7-2,CASSPQMVREGYTEAFF
TRBJ2-7,TRBV27,CASSRAGSSVYEQYF
TRBJ2-2,TRBV7-2,CASSLVRTGNTGELFF
TRBJ2-1,TRBV2,CASSTGTGNEQFF
TRBJ2-1,TRBV5-3,CARSRGASGGYNEQFF
TRBJ2-2,TRBV4-1,CASSQERKTAGLVNNTGELFF
TRBJ2-3,TRBV9,CASSAQTSGAKYF
TRBJ1-2,TRBV6-4,CASSPSTGLDYGYTF
TRBJ2-1,TRBV5-1,CASSVKRGGINEQFF
TRBJ1-2,TRBV7-9,CASSPKGGQGYGYTF
TRBJ1-1,TRBV10-3,CATATGWVTEAFF
TRBJ1-4,TRBV3-1/TRBV3-2,CASSRGGSTNEKLFF
TRBJ2-2,TRBV5-1,CASRPADWYTGELFF
TRBJ1-1,TRBV5-1,CASSRDRNTEAFF
TRBJ1-5,TRBV5-1,CASSLGGSNQPQHF
TRBJ1-3,TRBV28,CASSSPPFSGNTIYF
TRBJ1-1,TRBV6-2/TRBV6-3,CASSYGRRMNTEAFF
TRBJ1-2,TRBV6-5,CASSHDRNYGYTF
TRBJ1-1,TRBV5-4,CASSAWDSENTEAFF
TRBJ1-1,TRBV5-4,CASSWGTGPVLGKAFF
TRBJ1-6,TRBV27,CASSSPASPLHF